In this sample, the clone carrying this T cell receptor beta chain turned up once. Libraries were prepared by immunoSEQ multiplex PCR; TCRdb keeps only in-frame clonotypes and omits some of them. Among 470,000 or so clones, roughly 80% were seen once, and the ten largest hold roughly an eighth. This sample is drawn from a study of shared clonotypes between healthy human individuals. Study overall: Donor composition was a couple of women and three men, aged 18 to 49.

J lost 9 bases, V lost 0 bases, and 10 bases had no gene match. Germline lookup yields CDR1 SGHAT and CDR2 FQNNGV. The CDR3 totals 15 residues. The J gene is TRBJ2-7, the V gene TRBV11-2; 8 positions match TRBD2. The TCR originated in a woman aged 40-49 years in good health. Some clones in this sample may be carry-over from other donors' samples. The specimen was PBMCs. This chain's CDR3 is CASSLDRGGRSRQYF. The CDR3 DNA reads as TGTGCCAGCAGCTTAGATCGAGGCGGGAGGTCTAGGCAGTACTTC.